This T cell receptor beta chain is drawn from a study of blood T cell repertoires in COVID-19. Study-wide context: Collection of acute and convalescent COVID-19 samples took place in the United States, Italy and Spain. T cells, B-cell-depleted T cells, or PBMCs supplied cDNA or gDNA.

The Seattle patients, enrolled during active infection, were followed longitudinally. The authors' processing: Reference gene primer amplification gave nucleated cell count estimates. The repertoire was sequenced with immunoSEQ multiplex PCR; TCRdb's copy has only in-frame clones and lacks some. V, J and clone size reflect that table, while D and trimming were determined from the DNA. The sample consists of under 50,000 clones, nearly 90% of them appearing once. Germline assignment: CDR1 SQVTM and CDR2 ANQGSEA. The junction had 4 bases not matched to a gene; V was cut back by 0 bases and J by 2 bases. The CDR3 consists of 15 residues.

The V call is TRBV29-1, the J call TRBJ1-5; 7 bases line up with TRBD1. Material for sequencing was peripheral blood. The TCR originated in a man in his fifties or sixties with COVID-19, enrolled during active disease. CDR3 loop: CSVEDGTGGNQPQHF. The CDR3 DNA sequence: TGCAGCGTTGAAGATGGAACAGGGGGCAATCAGCCCCAGCATTTT.